One and the same sample provided the 29 T cell receptor beta chains below, sequenced in a study of CXCR3-negative and CXCR3-positive naive CD8 T cells. General study results and limits: Naive cells that were CXCR3-positive had more hydrophobic TRB CDR3s (compared with CXCR3-negative naive cells).

These TCRs are of unknown antigen specificity. The method, 5' RACE with UMI labels, was used to prepare the TRB cDNA libraries. TCRdb reprocessed the 5' RACE reads and stores each CDR3 protein as one record, lacking DNA. Found here are 120,000 to 150,000 distinct CDR3 sequences; the top ten clones hold 0.25% to 0.35%. Sequenced: naive CXCR3+ CD8+ T cells from blood. Subset meaning: CD45RO-CCR7+CD27+CD95- naive CD8+ T cells expressing CXCR3 (TNR3+). The source of these receptors is a human donor in good health. Some clones in this sample may be carry-over from other donors' samples.

This chain uses TRBV27 with TRBJ1-2. The CDR3 is 14 amino acids. From germline, CDR1 is MNHEY and CDR2 SMNVEV (reference sequence). CDR3 loop: CASSLDTSNYGYTF.

The V call is TRBV10-3, the J call TRBJ2-7; TCRdb names TRBD1, which stays unverified in the absence of DNA. The CDR3 is made up of 13 amino acids. Germline V gene sequence: CDR1 ENHRY, CDR2 SYGVKD. CDR3 region: CATHRATDYEQYF.

The chain carries TRBV7-9 and TRBJ1-2; with no DNA, the TCRdb D assignment of TRBD1 cannot be verified. CDR1 SEHNR and CDR2 FQNEAQ come from the germline V gene (reference sequence). This CDR3 has 15 residues. This CDR3 reads CASSGAELVTYGYTF.

The rearrangement joins TRBV14 to TRBJ2-1; the TCRdb call, TRBD2, lacks DNA for checking. This CDR3 region has 17 residues. Germline loops: CDR1 SGHDN, CDR2 FVKESK. CDR3 in amino acids: CASSAILAGGRYNEQFF.

The chain carries TRBV7-9 and TRBJ1-1; the D call from TCRdb, TRBD1, cannot be confirmed without DNA. This CDR3 spans 15 amino acids. The germline V gene has CDR1 SEHNR and CDR2 FQNEAQ (reference sequence). This chain's CDR3 is CASRQQGRGNTEAFF.

The chain combines TRBV15 with TRBJ1-1; the D call from TCRdb, TRBD1, cannot be confirmed without DNA. Germline loops: CDR1 LNHNV, CDR2 YYDKDF (reference sequence). This CDR3 is built from 15 residues. The CDR3 spells CATSSPGTGVLEAFF.

The rearrangement joins TRBV28 to TRBJ2-1. Germline values: CDR1 MDHEN, CDR2 SYDVKM. This CDR3 has 13 residues. The CDR3 spells CASSFIGWIEQFF. The full variable domain, in which reference TRBV28 and TRBJ2-1 provide the parts outside the CDR3, is DVKVTQSSRYLVKRTGEKVFLECVQDMDHENMFWYRQDPGLGLRLIYFSYDVKMKEKGDIPEGYSVSREKKERFSLILESASTNQTSMYLCASSFIGWIEQFFGPGTRLTVL.

The rearrangement links TRBV11-2 to TRBJ1-1; the D call from TCRdb, TRBD1, cannot be confirmed without DNA. The CDR3 is 15 residues long. Germline V gene sequence: CDR1 SGHAT, CDR2 FQNNGV. Here the CDR3 reads CASSLFRTENTEAFF.

The J gene is TRBJ2-7, the V gene TRBV7-9; TCRdb names TRBD2, which stays unverified in the absence of DNA. This CDR3 comprises 15 residues. Germline CDR1 is SEHNR and CDR2 is FQNEAQ (reference sequence). Here the CDR3 reads CASSPPGDYSHEQYF.

The chain's CDR3 is CATSLQYTEAFF. The V and J genes are TRBV15 and TRBJ1-1. CDR1 and CDR2 from the germline V gene are LNHNV and YYDKDF (reference sequence). The CDR3 length is 12 residues.

V gene TRBV29-1 combines with J gene TRBJ2-7. The CDR3 consists of 13 residues. Germline CDR1 SQVTM, CDR2 ANQGSEA. CDR3 residues: CSVDLSGISEQYF.

CDR3 amino acids: CASSEGGGAREQYF. The chain carries TRBV25-1 and TRBJ2-7; TCRdb calls TRBD1, which cannot be checked without DNA. In germline, CDR1 is MGHDK, CDR2 SYGVNS. CDR3 length: 14 amino acids.

The V and J genes are TRBV25-1 and TRBJ1-1; TCRdb picks TRBD1, but there is no DNA to check that call. This CDR3 has 16 amino acids. Germline-derived CDR1 and CDR2 are MGHDK and SYGVNS. The CDR3: CASSEGFEGAWTEAFF.

The rearrangement uses TRBV5-1 and TRBJ2-1. Per germline, CDR1 SGHRS and CDR2 YFSETQ. The CDR3 runs to 11 residues. The chain's CDR3 is CASSMDLAQFF.

The chain carries TRBV5-1 and TRBJ2-1; TCRdb names TRBD2, which stays unverified in the absence of DNA. The germline CDR1 and CDR2 sequences are SGHRS and YFSETQ. The CDR3 runs to 17 residues. This CDR3 is CASSLGTSGGPYNEQFF.

This sequence joins TRBV24-1 and TRBJ2-1; TCRdb's D call, TRBD2, is unchecked because there is no DNA. CDR3 size: 14 residues. The germline V gene has CDR1 KGHDR and CDR2 SFDVKD. The CDR3 reads CATSDAGGPDEQFF.

This chain joins TRBV6-5 and TRBJ2-7; the D gene TCRdb calls, TRBD1, cannot be checked with no DNA. This CDR3 contains 15 residues. The V gene's germline CDR1 is MNHEY and CDR2 SVGAGI. The chain's CDR3 is CASSYSGTGGAEQYF.

The chain joins TRBV7-9 to TRBJ2-3; TCRdb selects TRBD1, and the lack of DNA leaves this call unchecked. Germline assignment: CDR1 SEHNR and CDR2 FQNEAQ (reference sequence). The CDR3 runs to 17 residues. CDR3 amino acids: CASSSNRGTLPADTQYF.

The chain carries TRBV7-9 and TRBJ2-7; checking the TCRdb D call of TRBD1 is not possible without DNA. The CDR3 is 14 amino acids. The V gene's germline CDR1 is SEHNR and CDR2 FQNEAQ (reference sequence). The CDR3: CASSPDGTAYEQYF.

The chain recombines TRBV11-2 with TRBJ2-4; the TRBD1 assignment by TCRdb is unverifiable without DNA. The germline gives CDR1 SGHAT, CDR2 FQNNGV. The CDR3 totals 16 residues. CDR3 in amino acids: CASSGGGAWAKNIQYF.

V gene TRBV7-2 combines with J gene TRBJ2-5; the TCRdb call, TRBD1, lacks DNA for checking. This CDR3 spans 15 amino acids. Germline lookup yields CDR1 SGHTA and CDR2 FQGNSA. This CDR3 reads CASSLGPGGLETQYF.

The V and J genes are TRBV5-1 and TRBJ2-7; the TCRdb D gene call, TRBD1, has no DNA to confirm it. Per the germline V gene, CDR1 is SGHRS and CDR2 is YFSETQ. This CDR3 comprises 14 residues. The CDR3 loop reads CASSPWTDSYEQYF.

V and J are TRBV7-7 and TRBJ2-2; TCRdb's D gene call, TRBD1, goes unchecked for lack of DNA. Germline V gene lookup returns CDR1 SSHAT and CDR2 FNYEAQ (reference sequence). The CDR3 runs to 16 residues. This CDR3 reads CASSQSAGQHTGELFF.

The gene calls are TRBV5-1 and TRBJ2-1. This CDR3 has 16 residues. Germline CDR1 SGHRS, CDR2 YFSETQ. The CDR3 sequence: CASSLDVTSSYNEQFF.

This rearrangement joins TRBV28 to TRBJ2-2. The length of the CDR3 is 15 residues. Per the germline V gene, CDR1 is MDHEN and CDR2 is SYDVKM. The CDR3 is CASSLMRANTGELFF.

CDR3 amino acids: CASSPWVTSGPYNEQFF. The V call is TRBV4-1, the J call TRBJ2-1; the TCRdb D gene call, TRBD2, has no DNA to confirm it. The CDR3 extends over 17 amino acids. Germline-derived CDR1 and CDR2 are MGHRA and YSYEKL.

This sequence joins TRBV11-3 and TRBJ2-3; TCRdb reports TRBD1, a call that lacks DNA to check it against. The CDR3 runs to 16 residues. Germline CDR1 SGHNT, CDR2 YENEEA. The CDR3 loop is CASSLGGTGPGDTQYF.

The chain carries TRBV7-8 and TRBJ2-1. Per the germline V gene, CDR1 is SGHVS and CDR2 is FQNEAQ. The CDR3 has 13 amino acids. This CDR3 is CASSRFRNNEQFF.

V gene TRBV28 combines with J gene TRBJ1-1. The length of the CDR3 is 16 residues. Germline CDR1 is MDHEN and CDR2 is SYDVKM. This CDR3 reads CASSPLGQGVNTEAFF.